The clone carrying this T cell receptor beta chain was seen a few times. Its antigen is not known. Both TRBC1 and TRBC2 were covered by a beta constant-region primer of two equimolar oligonucleotides. Nested alpha and beta constant-region primers with the SP2 primer drove four PCR rounds on ligated cDNA. A 12-nucleotide UMI and the SP2 primer were added to the cDNA 3' end by oligonucleotide ligation. TCRdb re-called the UMI-ligation and nested PCR reads with MiXCR, one entry per CDR3 protein. This sample carries under 150,000 distinct CDR3 sequences, approximately 21% of them seen once, and the ten largest clones take about 0.57%. Sequential positive selection took CD4 T cells first, then CD8 T cells. The entry originates in a study of naive and memory T cell subsets. Study-level results: Especially in CD8 cells, naive repertoires contained a few larger clonotypes, possibly CD45RA-re-expressing memory cells.

V was clipped by 2 bases and J by 4 bases, with 6 bases between them. CDR3 length: 12 residues. Germline V gives CDR1 LGHNT, CDR2 FRNRAP. The rearrangement links TRBV12-5 to TRBJ2-7; D gene uncertain. The sample taken for sequencing was naive CD8+ T cells from blood. The TCR sequence derives from a human donor in good health. The CDR3, as DNA: TGTGCTAGTGGTTTGCGTGTTTACGAGCAGTACTTC. Protein: CASGLRVYEQYF.